This T cell receptor (beta chain) was recorded in a study of CD8 T cells in Susac syndrome. Random-hexamer reverse transcription was applied to about 0.5 to 1 ug RNA. immunoSEQ multiplex PCR amplified TCR beta CDR3 across 54 Vbeta, 13 Jbeta. Each CDR3 protein gets one entry after TCRdb re-called the immunoSEQ multiplex PCR reads with MiXCR. The table includes some 160,000 distinct CDR3 sequences, 90% to 95% detected once. The CDR3 covers 14 residues. The V and J ends lost 2 bases and 5 bases respectively, with 13 bases between them. The germline V gene encodes CDR1 DFQATT and CDR2 SNEGSKA (reference sequence).

The sequencing sample was made of CD4+ T cells from PBMCs. V gene TRBV20-1 combines with J gene TRBJ2-1, with D unresolved. The receptor's source is a human donor with Susac syndrome. The CDR3 sequence: CSARSGGPNNEQFF. The CDR3, as DNA: TGCAGTGCTAGATCTGGCGGACCCAACAATGAGCAGTTCTTC.